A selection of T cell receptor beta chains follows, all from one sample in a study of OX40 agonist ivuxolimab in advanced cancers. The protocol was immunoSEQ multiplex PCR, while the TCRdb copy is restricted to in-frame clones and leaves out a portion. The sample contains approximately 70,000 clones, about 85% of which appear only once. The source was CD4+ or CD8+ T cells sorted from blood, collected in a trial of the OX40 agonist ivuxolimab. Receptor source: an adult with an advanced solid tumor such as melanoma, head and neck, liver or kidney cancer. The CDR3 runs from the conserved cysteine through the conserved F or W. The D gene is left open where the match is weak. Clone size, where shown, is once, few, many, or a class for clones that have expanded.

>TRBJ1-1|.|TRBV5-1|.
TGCGCCAGCAGCTTGGAGGGGGGCAGTGAAGCTTTCTTT
CASSLEGGSEAFF
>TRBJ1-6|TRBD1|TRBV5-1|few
TGCGCCAGCAGCTTGGAGACAGGGAAGCATTCACCCCTCCACTTT
CASSLETGKHSPLHF
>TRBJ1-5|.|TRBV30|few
TGTGCCTGGAGTCCGGTTTTAAGCAATCAGCCCCAGCATTTT
CAWSPVLSNQPQHF
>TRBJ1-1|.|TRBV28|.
TGTGCCAGCAGTTTAGCAGGGAGGAACACTGAAGCTTTCTTT
CASSLAGRNTEAFF
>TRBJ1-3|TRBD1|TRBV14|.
TGTGCCAGCAGCCGACAGGGATACACCATATATTTT
CASSRQGYTIYF
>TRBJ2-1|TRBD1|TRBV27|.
TGTGCCAGCAGCCTGGGACAGGGGGGGAATGAGCAGTTCTTC
CASSLGQGGNEQFF
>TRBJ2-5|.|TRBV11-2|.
TGTGCCAGCAGCTTAGCCGTTACAGGGTATGGTAGAGAGACCCAGTACTTC
CASSLAVTGYGRETQYF
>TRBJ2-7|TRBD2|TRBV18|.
TGTGCCAGCTCACCAGCGGGAGTGGGGTCCTACGAGCAGTACTTC
CASSPAGVGSYEQYF
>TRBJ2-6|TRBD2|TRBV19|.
TGTGCCAGTACTATTTCGGGGGGGCTCCGATCTGGGGCCAACGTCCTGACTTTC
CASTISGGLRSGANVLTF
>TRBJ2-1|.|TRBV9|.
TGTGCCAGCAGCGTAGCCCCAGTCAATGAGCAGTTCTTC
CASSVAPVNEQFF
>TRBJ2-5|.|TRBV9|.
TGTGCCAGCACCCAAGGATACGGGGGCGAGACCCAGTACTTC
CASTQGYGGETQYF
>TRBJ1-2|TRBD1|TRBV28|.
TGTGCCAGCAGGTCTGGACAGGGCCACTATGGCTACACCTTC
CASRSGQGHYGYTF
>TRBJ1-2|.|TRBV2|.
TGTGCCAGCAGTGACATTGAAAACTATGGCTACACCTTC
CASSDIENYGYTF